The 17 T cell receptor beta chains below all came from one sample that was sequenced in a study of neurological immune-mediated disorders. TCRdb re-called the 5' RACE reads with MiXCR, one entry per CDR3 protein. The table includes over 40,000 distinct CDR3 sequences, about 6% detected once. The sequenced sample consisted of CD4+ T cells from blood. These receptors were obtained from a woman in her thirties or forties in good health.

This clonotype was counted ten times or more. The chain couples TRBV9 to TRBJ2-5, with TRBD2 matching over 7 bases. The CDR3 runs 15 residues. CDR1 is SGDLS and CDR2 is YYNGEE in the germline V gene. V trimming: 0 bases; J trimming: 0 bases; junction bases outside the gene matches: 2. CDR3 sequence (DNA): TGTGCCAGCAGCGTAGCTACTAGCGACCAAGAGACCCAGTACTTC. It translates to CASSVATSDQETQYF.

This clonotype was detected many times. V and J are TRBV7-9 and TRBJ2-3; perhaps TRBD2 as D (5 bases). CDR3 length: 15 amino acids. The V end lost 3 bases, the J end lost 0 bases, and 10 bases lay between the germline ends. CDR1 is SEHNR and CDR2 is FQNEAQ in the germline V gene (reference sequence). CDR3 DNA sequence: TGTGCCAGCAGCTTCGGAAGGACTAGCACAGATACGCAGTATTTT. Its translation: CASSFGRTSTDTQYF. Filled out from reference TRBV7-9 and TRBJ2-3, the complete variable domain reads DTGVSQNPRHKITKRGQNVTFRCDPISEHNRLYWYRQTLGQGPEFLTYFQNEAQLEKSRLLSDRFSAERPKGSFSTLEIQRTEQGDSAMYLCASSFGRTSTDTQYFGPGTRLTVL.

The CDR3 DNA reads as TGTGCCAGCAGCGTAGCTGGGGATCCCAGGACTGAAGCTTTCTTT. Translation: CASSVAGDPRTEAFF. This chain connects TRBV9 to TRBJ1-1; D unclear. The germline CDR1 and CDR2 sequences are SGDLS and YYNGEE. The CDR3 spans 15 residues. V was clipped by 0 bases and J by 5 bases, with 14 bases between them.

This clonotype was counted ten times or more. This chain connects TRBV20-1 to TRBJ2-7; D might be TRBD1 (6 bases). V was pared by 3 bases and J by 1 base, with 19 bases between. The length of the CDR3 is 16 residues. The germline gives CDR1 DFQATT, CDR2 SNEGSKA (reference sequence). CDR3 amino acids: CSASPHQGPGSYEQYF. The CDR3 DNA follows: TGCAGTGCTAGTCCCCATCAGGGGCCAGGGTCCTACGAGCAGTACTTC.

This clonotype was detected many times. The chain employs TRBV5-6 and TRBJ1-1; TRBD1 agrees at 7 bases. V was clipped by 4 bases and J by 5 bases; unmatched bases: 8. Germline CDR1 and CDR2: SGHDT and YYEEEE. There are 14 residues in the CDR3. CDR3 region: CASSTKNRGTEAFF. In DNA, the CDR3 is TGTGCCAGCAGCACAAAAAACAGGGGTACTGAAGCTTTCTTT.

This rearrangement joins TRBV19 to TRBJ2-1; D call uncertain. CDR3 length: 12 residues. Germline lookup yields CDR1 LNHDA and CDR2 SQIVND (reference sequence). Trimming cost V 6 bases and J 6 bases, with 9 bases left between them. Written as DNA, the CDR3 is TGTGCCAGTAGCTTGATTTCCAATGAGCAGTTCTTC. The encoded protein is CASSLISNEQFF. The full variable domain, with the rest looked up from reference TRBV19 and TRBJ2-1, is DGGITQSPKYLFRKEGQNVTLSCEQNLNHDAMYWYRQDPGQGLRLIYYSQIVNDFQKGDIAEGYSVSREKKESFPLTVTSAQKNPTAFYLCASSLISNEQFFGPGTRLTVL.

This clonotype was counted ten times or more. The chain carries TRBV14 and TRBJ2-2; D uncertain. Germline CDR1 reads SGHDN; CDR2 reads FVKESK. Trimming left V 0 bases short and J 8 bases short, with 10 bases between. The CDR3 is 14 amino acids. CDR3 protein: CASSQDRLMGELFF. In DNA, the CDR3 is TGTGCCAGCAGCCAAGACCGGCTTATGGGGGAGCTGTTTTTT.

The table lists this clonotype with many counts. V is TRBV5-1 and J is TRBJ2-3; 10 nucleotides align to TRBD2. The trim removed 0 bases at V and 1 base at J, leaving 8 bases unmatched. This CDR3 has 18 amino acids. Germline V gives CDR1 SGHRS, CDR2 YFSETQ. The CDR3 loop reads CASSLGGSLAGRTDTQYF. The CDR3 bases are TGCGCCAGCAGCTTGGGCGGTTCACTAGCGGGACGCACAGATACGCAGTATTTT. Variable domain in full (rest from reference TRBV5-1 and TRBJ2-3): KAGVTQTPRYLIKTRGQQVTLSCSPISGHRSVSWYQQTPGQGLQFLFEYFSETQRNKGNFPGRFSGRQFSNSRSEMNVSTLELGDSALYLCASSLGGSLAGRTDTQYFGPGTRLTVL.

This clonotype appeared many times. CDR3 in DNA: TGTGCCAGCAGTTTTTTAGCGGGGGCCTACGAGCAGTACTTC. This codes for CASSFLAGAYEQYF. This chain joins TRBV27 and TRBJ2-7, with 9 bases identical to TRBD2. Germline V gene data show CDR1 as MNHEY and CDR2 as SMNVEV (reference sequence). With V trimmed by 3 bases and J by 2 bases, 2 bases remained unmatched. This CDR3 contains 14 residues.

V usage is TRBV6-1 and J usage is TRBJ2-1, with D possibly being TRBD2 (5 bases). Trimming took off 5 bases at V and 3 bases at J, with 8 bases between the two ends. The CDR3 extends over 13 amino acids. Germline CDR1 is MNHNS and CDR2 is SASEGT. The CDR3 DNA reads TGTGCCAGCAGTACCCGGGACTACAATGAGCAGTTCTTC. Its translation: CASSTRDYNEQFF.

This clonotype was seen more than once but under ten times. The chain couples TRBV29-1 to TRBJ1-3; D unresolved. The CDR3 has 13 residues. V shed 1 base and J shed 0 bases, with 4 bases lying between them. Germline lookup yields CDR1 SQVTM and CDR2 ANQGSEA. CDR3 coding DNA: TGCAGCGTTGAAGGAAACTCTGGAAACACCATATATTTT. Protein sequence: CSVEGNSGNTIYF.

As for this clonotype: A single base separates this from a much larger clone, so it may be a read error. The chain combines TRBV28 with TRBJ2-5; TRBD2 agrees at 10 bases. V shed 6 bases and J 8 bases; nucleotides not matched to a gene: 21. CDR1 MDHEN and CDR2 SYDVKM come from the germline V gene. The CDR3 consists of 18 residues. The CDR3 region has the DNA TGTGCCAGCAGCCTCAGCGGGAAGCGGGAGGGCCGGGGTGATACCCAGTACTTC. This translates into CASSLSGKREGRGDTQYF.

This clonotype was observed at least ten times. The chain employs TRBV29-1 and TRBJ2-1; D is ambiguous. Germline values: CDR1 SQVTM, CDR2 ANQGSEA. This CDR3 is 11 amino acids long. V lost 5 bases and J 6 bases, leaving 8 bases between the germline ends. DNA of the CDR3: TGCAGCGTTTGGCGTGGCAATGAGCAGTTCTTC. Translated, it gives CSVWRGNEQFF.

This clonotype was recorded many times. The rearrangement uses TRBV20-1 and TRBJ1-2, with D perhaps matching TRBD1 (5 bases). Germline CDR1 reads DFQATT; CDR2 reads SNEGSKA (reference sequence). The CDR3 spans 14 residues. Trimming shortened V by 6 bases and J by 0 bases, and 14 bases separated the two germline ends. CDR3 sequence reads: CSATRDPTNYGYTF. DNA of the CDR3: TGCAGTGCCACCCGGGACCCCACTAACTATGGCTACACCTTC.

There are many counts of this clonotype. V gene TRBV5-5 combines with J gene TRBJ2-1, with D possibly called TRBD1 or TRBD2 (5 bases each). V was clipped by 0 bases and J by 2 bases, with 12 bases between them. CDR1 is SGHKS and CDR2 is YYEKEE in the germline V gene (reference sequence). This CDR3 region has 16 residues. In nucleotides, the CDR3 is TGTGCCAGCAGCTTGGCCGGGACGGGAACCTACAATGAGCAGTTCTTC. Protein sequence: CASSLAGTGTYNEQFF.

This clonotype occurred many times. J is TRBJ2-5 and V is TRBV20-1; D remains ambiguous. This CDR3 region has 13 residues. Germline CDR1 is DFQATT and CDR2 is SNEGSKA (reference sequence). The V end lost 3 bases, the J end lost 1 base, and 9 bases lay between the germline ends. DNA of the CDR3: TGCAGTGCTAGTGAGCCGCTCCAAGAGACCCAGTACTTC. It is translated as CSASEPLQETQYF.

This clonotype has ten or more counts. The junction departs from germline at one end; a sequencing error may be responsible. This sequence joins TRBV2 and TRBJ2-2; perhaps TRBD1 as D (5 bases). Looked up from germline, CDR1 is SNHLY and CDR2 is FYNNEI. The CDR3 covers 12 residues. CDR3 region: CASREGVGELFF. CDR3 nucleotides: TGTGCCAGCAGGGAAGGGGTCGGGGAGCTGTTTTTT.